A single T cell receptor beta chain is shown here with its context. Germline-derived CDR1 and CDR2 are SGDLS and YYNGEE. The CDR3 consists of 12 residues. Trimming stripped 0 bases from V and 9 bases from J, with 10 bases between. Study processing details: Reference gene primer amplification gave nucleated cell count estimates. Generated by immunoSEQ multiplex PCR, the TCRdb table keeps only in-frame clones and is missing some. V and J calls and clone size are as listed in that table; D and trimming were resolved from the DNA. In the table there are fewer than 200,000 clones, 65% to 85% of which are singletons. These data belong to a study of blood T cell repertoires in COVID-19. As for the study in general: Both acute and convalescent COVID-19 samples were obtained from the United States, Italy and Spain. PBMCs, B-cell-depleted T cells, or T cells provided the cDNA or gDNA that made up the material.

The chain employs TRBV9 and TRBJ2-7; D may be TRBD1 (5 bases). The source of this sequence is a man in his 70s with active or convalescent COVID-19. What was sequenced was peripheral blood. CDR3 amino acids: CASSVEGERQYF. CDR3 in DNA: TGTGCCAGCAGCGTAGAAGGGGAACGGCAGTACTTC.